This T cell receptor (beta chain) emerged from a study of blood T cell repertoires in COVID-19. Across the whole study: PBMCs, B-cell-depleted T cells, or T cells provided the cDNA or gDNA that made up the material.

Original processing notes: Estimation of nucleated cell counts was performed using reference gene primer amplification. This table comes from immunoSEQ multiplex PCR, and its TCRdb copy is limited to in-frame clones, with some not included. The DNA gave D and trimming, while V, J and clone size come from that table. The data contain 350,000 or so clones, approximately 90% of them singletons. J gave up 4 bases and V 4 bases, and 8 bases lay outside the gene matches. The CDR3 length is 16 residues. Per the germline V gene, CDR1 is MDHEN and CDR2 is SYDVKM. Seattle participants joined during active infection and were tracked over time.

Sequencing used peripheral blood. This clonotype was sampled from a woman between 55 and 75 years old with COVID-19, enrolled during active disease. The chain has TRBV28 and TRBJ1-1, with TRBD1 identical over 11 bases. The CDR3 DNA reads as TGTGCCAGCAGTTCCCCGGGACAGGGGGGGAGCACTGAAGCTTTCTTT. This encodes CASSSPGQGGSTEAFF.